The clone carrying this TCR beta chain appeared once. Antigen: not known. This sample is drawn from a study of CD4 T cells in relation to SARS-CoV-2 and coronaviruses. Study context: PBMCs were cultured with antigen for over nine days before TCR beta sequencing. Controls used an HIV-1 Nef peptide pool or no peptide.

Unexposed donor CD4+ T cells date from about 2011-2018, before the COVID-19 pandemic. The cells were cultured for about ten days before CD4+ T cells were isolated. Testing used SARS-CoV-2 S/N and four cold-coronavirus spikes on unexposed-donor CD4+ T cells, cells permitting. Germline CDR1 MNHNS, CDR2 SASEGT. V was cut by 1 base and J by 7 bases, with 11 bases left in between. This CDR3 spans 13 amino acids. Using immunoSEQ multiplex PCR, the repertoire was profiled, and TCRdb retains in-frame clones only, with some absent. The sample contains around 15,000 clones, approximately 80% of which appear only once. Study-wide findings and caveats: Monoreactive clones expanded significantly more to SARS-CoV-2 than crossreactive clones did.

This sequence was found in a human donor in good health. The sample consisted of CD4+ T cells from PBMCs, cultured in vitro. The chain couples TRBV6-1 to TRBJ2-7; unclear D gene. The CDR3 DNA reads as TGTGCCAGCAGTGAAGAGGGCCCCTGGGAGCAGTACTTC. Its protein is CASSEEGPWEQYF.